The rows below give T cell receptor beta chains drawn from one sample of a study of control samples from healthy donors and cancer patients. TCRdb's table, derived via immunoSEQ multiplex PCR, lists solely in-frame clones and lacks some. This table holds around 110,000 clones, more than 75% found once. The sequencing sample was made of blood. These TCRs come from a woman aged 70 to 79 in good health. The CDR3 runs from the conserved cysteine through the conserved F or W. The D gene is left open where the match is weak. Part of the rows lack a size; the others show once, few, many or a class for expanded clones.

size: .; V: TRBV7-6; J: TRBJ2-5; D: TRBD2; CDR3: CASSLGLAGLQETQYF; DNA: TGTGCCAGCAGCCTAGGACTAGCGGGGCTTCAAGAGACCCAGTACTTC
size: medium-sized; V: TRBV3-1/TRBV3-2; J: TRBJ1-1; D: .; CDR3: CASSLWGQSYNTEAFF; DNA: TGTGCCAGCAGCCTCTGGGGGCAGTCGTACAACACTGAAGCTTTCTTT
size: .; V: TRBV24-1; J: TRBJ2-2; D: TRBD1; CDR3: CATGQGPGELFF; DNA: TGTGCCACGGGACAGGGTCCCGGGGAGCTGTTTTTT
size: .; V: TRBV13; J: TRBJ2-3; D: .; CDR3: CASSPLERGPQYF; DNA: TGTGCCAGCAGCCCATTAGAACGGGGTCCGCAGTATTTT
size: .; V: TRBV11-3; J: TRBJ1-6; D: .; CDR3: CASSLDGVSPLHF; DNA: TGTGCCAGCAGCTTAGACGGCGTTTCACCCCTCCACTTT
size: .; V: TRBV18; J: TRBJ2-7; D: TRBD1; CDR3: CASSPYRGRTYEQYF; DNA: TGTGCCAGCTCACCATACAGGGGGCGAACCTACGAGCAGTACTTC
size: .; V: TRBV24-1; J: TRBJ2-1; D: TRBD2; CDR3: CATSESPQAGGTNEQFF; DNA: TGTGCCACCAGTGAATCCCCTCAAGCGGGGGGTACTAATGAGCAGTTCTTC
size: .; V: TRBV6-5; J: TRBJ2-4; D: .; CDR3: CASSYRDPGTNIQYF; DNA: TGTGCCAGCAGTTACCGGGACCCTGGGACAAACATTCAGTACTTC
size: .; V: TRBV4-3; J: TRBJ2-3; D: .; CDR3: CASSQTGWADTQYF; DNA: TGCGCCAGCAGCCAAACAGGGTGGGCAGATACGCAGTATTTT
size: .; V: TRBV19; J: TRBJ1-2; D: TRBD1; CDR3: CASSRTGPNYGYTF; DNA: TGTGCCAGTAGCCGGACAGGGCCCAACTATGGCTACACCTTC
size: .; V: TRBV3-1/TRBV3-2; J: TRBJ1-4; D: TRBD1; CDR3: CASSPGQGANEKLFF; DNA: TGTGCCAGCAGCCCCGGACAGGGCGCTAATGAAAAACTGTTTTTT
size: .; V: TRBV18; J: TRBJ1-1; D: .; CDR3: CASSPTWSRNTEAFF; DNA: TGTGCCAGCTCACCCACGTGGTCTAGGAACACTGAAGCTTTCTTT
size: .; V: TRBV5-1; J: TRBJ1-4; D: .; CDR3: CASSLETQNEKLFF; DNA: TGCGCCAGCAGCTTGGAGACCCAGAATGAAAAACTGTTTTTT
size: .; V: TRBV7-6; J: TRBJ2-2; D: .; CDR3: CASSLEGPRTGELFF; DNA: TGTGCCAGCAGCTTAGAAGGCCCCCGCACCGGGGAGCTGTTTTTT
size: .; V: TRBV4-1; J: TRBJ1-5; D: TRBD1; CDR3: CASSQETGVGNQPQHF; DNA: TGCGCCAGCAGCCAAGAGACAGGGGTTGGCAATCAGCCCCAGCATTTT
size: .; V: TRBV5-1; J: TRBJ1-1; D: .; CDR3: CASSRSGNTEAFF; DNA: TGCGCCAGCAGCCGTTCAGGTAACACTGAAGCTTTCTTT
size: .; V: TRBV19; J: TRBJ1-4; D: .; CDR3: CASKGGTWPNEKLFF; DNA: TGTGCCAGTAAGGGAGGGACGTGGCCTAATGAAAAACTGTTTTTT
size: .; V: TRBV7-3; J: TRBJ2-1; D: .; CDR3: CASSFSGGANNEQFF; DNA: TGTGCCAGCAGCTTTAGCGGAGGGGCTAACAATGAGCAGTTCTTC
size: .; V: TRBV19; J: TRBJ1-3; D: TRBD1; CDR3: CASSPPGTDGNTIYF; DNA: TGTGCCAGTAGTCCTCCCGGGACAGATGGAAACACCATATATTTT
size: .; V: TRBV29-1; J: TRBJ1-2; D: TRBD1; CDR3: CSGTGTDYGYTF; DNA: TGCAGCGGAACCGGGACAGACTATGGCTACACCTTC
size: once; V: TRBV5-1; J: TRBJ2-7; D: .; CDR3: CASSWRGSTEQNPYEQYF; DNA: TGCGCCAGCAGCTGGAGGGGGTCTACCGAGCAAAACCCTTACGAGCAGTACTTC
size: .; V: TRBV6-5; J: TRBJ1-2; D: TRBD1; CDR3: CASSPGQGSYGYTF; DNA: TGTGCCAGCAGTCCCGGACAGGGGTCCTATGGCTACACCTTC
size: .; V: TRBV5-1; J: TRBJ2-5; D: .; CDR3: CASSLELGKRETQYF; DNA: TGCGCCAGCAGCCTGGAGCTCGGAAAAAGGGAGACCCAGTACTTC
size: .; V: TRBV3-1/TRBV3-2; J: TRBJ1-2; D: TRBD1; CDR3: CASSQTGTGSGGYTF; DNA: TGTGCCAGCAGCCAGACCGGGACAGGTTCTGGCGGCTACACCTTC
size: .; V: TRBV29-1; J: TRBJ2-2; D: .; CDR3: CSVWAGRNGELFF; DNA: TGCAGCGTTTGGGCAGGGCGAAACGGGGAGCTGTTTTTT
size: .; V: TRBV19; J: TRBJ1-6; D: .; CDR3: CASSILLLRGGGGNSPLHF; DNA: TGTGCCAGTAGTATTTTACTCCTTCGGGGCGGGGGAGGAAATTCACCCCTCCACTTT
size: .; V: TRBV29-1; J: TRBJ1-4; D: .; CDR3: CSVYRAEKLFF; DNA: TGCAGCGTCTACCGGGCTGAAAAACTGTTTTTT
size: once; V: TRBV5-1; J: TRBJ2-7; D: .; CDR3: CASSWQGGNYEQYF; DNA: TGCGCCAGCAGCTGGCAGGGCGGTAACTACGAGCAGTACTTC
size: .; V: TRBV7-9; J: TRBJ1-2; D: .; CDR3: CASSLGQLGVYGYTF; DNA: TGTGCCAGCAGCTTAGGACAGTTGGGGGTCTATGGCTACACCTTC
size: .; V: TRBV4-3; J: TRBJ1-2; D: .; CDR3: CASSQDGGPGYGYTF; DNA: TGCGCCAGCAGCCAAGACGGGGGGCCGGGCTATGGCTACACCTTC
size: .; V: TRBV19; J: TRBJ2-4; D: TRBD1; CDR3: CASSGDRGLGNIQYF; DNA: TGTGCCAGTAGTGGGGACAGGGGGCTCGGAAACATTCAGTACTTC
size: .; V: TRBV18; J: TRBJ1-2; D: .; CDR3: CASSPPDRNYGYTF; DNA: TGTGCCAGCTCACCACCGGACAGAAACTATGGCTACACCTTC
size: .; V: TRBV7-3; J: TRBJ2-1; D: TRBD2; CDR3: CASSLTSGGYQNEQFF; DNA: TGTGCCAGCAGCCTAACTAGCGGGGGCTACCAAAATGAGCAGTTCTTC
size: .; V: TRBV7-9; J: TRBJ2-2; D: .; CDR3: CASSTGTGAGELFF; DNA: TGTGCCAGCAGCACTGGGACGGGCGCCGGGGAGCTGTTTTTT
size: .; V: TRBV7-2; J: TRBJ2-7; D: TRBD1; CDR3: CASRPTGDSPYEQYF; DNA: TGTGCCAGCAGGCCGACAGGGGATTCTCCCTACGAGCAGTACTTC
size: .; V: TRBV2; J: TRBJ2-7; D: TRBD1; CDR3: CASIATGSPYEQYF; DNA: TGTGCCAGCATTGCGACAGGGAGCCCCTACGAGCAGTACTTC
size: .; V: TRBV5-1; J: TRBJ2-3; D: TRBD2; CDR3: CASSLVSGGASTDTQYF; DNA: TGCGCCAGCAGCTTGGTTAGCGGGGGGGCTAGCACAGATACGCAGTATTTT
size: .; V: TRBV7-9; J: TRBJ2-3; D: TRBD2; CDR3: CASSHQRGGPDTQYF; DNA: TGTGCCAGCAGCCATCAGCGGGGGGGCCCAGATACGCAGTATTTT
size: .; V: TRBV11-2; J: TRBJ1-1; D: TRBD1; CDR3: CASSLVSGQRNTEAFF; DNA: TGTGCCAGCAGCTTAGTGTCGGGACAGAGGAACACTGAAGCTTTCTTT
size: .; V: TRBV5-1; J: TRBJ2-3; D: .; CDR3: CASSLVAGATTDTQYF; DNA: TGCGCCAGCAGCTTGGTGGCGGGGGCTACCACAGATACGCAGTATTTT
size: .; V: TRBV19; J: TRBJ2-3; D: .; CDR3: CASSNPDTDTQYF; DNA: TGTGCCAGTAGTAATCCGGATACAGATACGCAGTATTTT
size: .; V: TRBV28; J: TRBJ2-2; D: TRBD1; CDR3: CASRSTGGPGELFF; DNA: TGTGCCAGCAGGAGCACAGGGGGCCCCGGGGAGCTGTTTTTT
size: .; V: TRBV5-1; J: TRBJ1-6; D: TRBD1; CDR3: CASSLRQGDSPLHF; DNA: TGCGCCAGCAGCTTGAGACAGGGCGATTCACCCCTCCACTTT
size: once; V: TRBV19; J: TRBJ1-2; D: .; CDR3: CASSIGRGLLEGYTF; DNA: TGTGCCAGTAGTATAGGTCGGGGACTCCTCGAGGGCTACACCTTC
size: .; V: TRBV4-2; J: TRBJ2-7; D: TRBD1; CDR3: CASSQEQGALYEQYF; DNA: TGTGCCAGCAGCCAGGAACAGGGGGCGCTCTACGAGCAGTACTTC
size: once; V: TRBV27; J: TRBJ1-1; D: TRBD1; CDR3: CASKSGGSTEAFF; DNA: TGTGCCAGCAAATCAGGGGGCTCTACTGAAGCTTTCTTT
size: .; V: TRBV4-2; J: TRBJ1-4; D: .; CDR3: CASSQDRQPNEKLFF; DNA: TGTGCCAGCAGCCAAGATCGACAGCCTAATGAAAAACTGTTTTTT
size: .; V: TRBV5-1; J: TRBJ2-1; D: .; CDR3: CASRDGANEQFF; DNA: TGCGCCAGCAGGGATGGTGCCAATGAGCAGTTCTTC
size: .; V: TRBV6-2/TRBV6-3; J: TRBJ1-5; D: .; CDR3: CASSPRNQPQHF; DNA: TGTGCCAGCAGCCCAAGGAATCAGCCCCAGCATTTT
size: .; V: TRBV7-9; J: TRBJ2-7; D: TRBD1; CDR3: CASSARSGTGPYEQYF; DNA: TGTGCCAGCAGCGCTAGATCGGGGACAGGGCCCTACGAGCAGTACTTC
size: .; V: TRBV6-1; J: TRBJ1-2; D: .; CDR3: CASSEGDGHRGYTF; DNA: TGTGCCAGCAGTGAAGGGGACGGCCATCGGGGCTACACCTTC
size: once; V: TRBV4-1; J: TRBJ2-3; D: .; CDR3: CASSPLPGGVPDTQYF; DNA: TGCGCCAGCAGCCCTTTACCGGGGGGCGTCCCAGATACGCAGTATTTT
size: .; V: TRBV19; J: TRBJ2-1; D: TRBD2; CDR3: CASSTAGGSYNEQFF; DNA: TGTGCCAGTAGTACCGCGGGGGGCTCGTACAATGAGCAGTTCTTC
size: .; V: TRBV5-6; J: TRBJ2-1; D: .; CDR3: CASSEREWRFEQFF; DNA: TGTGCCAGCAGCGAAAGGGAATGGCGATTTGAGCAGTTCTTC
size: few; V: TRBV10-3; J: TRBJ1-1; D: .; CDR3: CAISARAGTENTEAFF; DNA: TGTGCCATCAGTGCCCGGGCTGGGACGGAGAACACTGAAGCTTTCTTT